Here is one TCR beta chain with its context. The sample belongs to a study of control samples from healthy donors and cancer patients. The length of the CDR3 is 17 residues. V gave up 2 bases and J gave up 1 base; unmatched junction bases: 9. CDR1 is ENHRY and CDR2 is SYGVKD in the germline V gene. The data were produced by immunoSEQ multiplex PCR, yet TCRdb's version contains in-frame clones alone and is incomplete. This sample has about 140,000 clones; approximately 94% occur once, and the top ten carry over 10%. V is TRBV10-3 and J is TRBJ1-2, with TRBD1 matching 8 bases. Sequenced input: blood. This TCR came from a man between 40 and 49 years old in good health. The CDR3 loop reads CAISERGTGANNYGYTF. DNA for the CDR3: TGTGCCATCAGTGAGCGGGGGACAGGCGCTAATAACTATGGCTACACCTTC.